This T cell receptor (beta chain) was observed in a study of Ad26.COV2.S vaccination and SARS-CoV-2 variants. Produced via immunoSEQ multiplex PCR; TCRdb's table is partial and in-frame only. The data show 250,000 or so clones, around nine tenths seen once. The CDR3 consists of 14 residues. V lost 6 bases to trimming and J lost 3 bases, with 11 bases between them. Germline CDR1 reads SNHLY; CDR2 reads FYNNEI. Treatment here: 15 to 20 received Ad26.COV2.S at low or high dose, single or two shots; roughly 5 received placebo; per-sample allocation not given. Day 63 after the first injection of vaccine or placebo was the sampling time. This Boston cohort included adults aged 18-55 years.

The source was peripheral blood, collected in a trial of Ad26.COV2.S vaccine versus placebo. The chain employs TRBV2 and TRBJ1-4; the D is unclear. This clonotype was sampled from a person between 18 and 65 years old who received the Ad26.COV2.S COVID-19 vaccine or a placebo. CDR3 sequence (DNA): TGTGCCAGCAGGGATTTTGCTCCTAATGAAAAACTGTTTTTT. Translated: CASRDFAPNEKLFF.